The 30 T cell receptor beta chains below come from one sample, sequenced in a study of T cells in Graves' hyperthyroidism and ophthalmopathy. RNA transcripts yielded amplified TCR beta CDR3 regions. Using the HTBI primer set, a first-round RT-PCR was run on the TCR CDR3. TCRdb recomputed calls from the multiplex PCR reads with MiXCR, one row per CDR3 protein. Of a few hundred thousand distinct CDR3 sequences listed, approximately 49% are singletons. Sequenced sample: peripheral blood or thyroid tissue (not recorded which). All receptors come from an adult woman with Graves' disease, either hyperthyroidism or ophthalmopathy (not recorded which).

CDR3 DNA: TGCAGCTTGGAAGACAGCGCCTCTAACTATGGCTACACCTTC. Amino acids: CSLEDSASNYGYTF. The chain has TRBV29-1 and TRBJ1-2; tentatively, D is TRBD1 (5 bases). This CDR3 is built from 14 residues. The ends were cut back, 8 bases at V and 0 bases at J, with 16 bases in the middle. CDR1 SQVTM and CDR2 ANQGSEA come from the germline V gene.

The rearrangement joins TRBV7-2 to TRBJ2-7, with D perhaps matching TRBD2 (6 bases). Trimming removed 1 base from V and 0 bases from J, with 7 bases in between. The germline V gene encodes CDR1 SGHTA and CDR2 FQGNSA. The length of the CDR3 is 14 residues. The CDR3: CASSLGRGSYEQYF. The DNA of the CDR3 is TGTGCCAGCAGCTTAGGGAGGGGCTCCTACGAGCAGTACTTC. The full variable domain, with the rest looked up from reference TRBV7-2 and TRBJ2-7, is GAGVSQSPSNKVTEKGKDVELRCDPISGHTALYWYRQSLGQGLEFLIYFQGNSAPDKSGLPSDRFSAERTGGSVSTLTIQRTQQEDSAVYLCASSLGRGSYEQYFGPGTRLTVT.

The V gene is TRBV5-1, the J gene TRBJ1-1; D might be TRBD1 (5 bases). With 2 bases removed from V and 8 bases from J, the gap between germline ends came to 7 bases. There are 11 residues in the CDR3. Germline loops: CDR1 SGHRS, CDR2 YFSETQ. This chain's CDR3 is CASSFGGEAFF. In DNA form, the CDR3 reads TGCGCCAGCAGCTTTGGGGGGGAAGCTTTCTTT.

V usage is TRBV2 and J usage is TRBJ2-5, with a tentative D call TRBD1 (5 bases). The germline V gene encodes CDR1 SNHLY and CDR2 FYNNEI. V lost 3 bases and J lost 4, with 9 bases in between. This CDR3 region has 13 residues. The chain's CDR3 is CASSEWGRETQYF. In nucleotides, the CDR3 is TGTGCCAGCAGTGAGTGGGGCCGAGAGACCCAGTACTTC. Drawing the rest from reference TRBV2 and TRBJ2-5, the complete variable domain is EPEVTQTPSHQVTQMGQEVILRCVPISNHLYFYWYRQILGQKVEFLVSFYNNEISEKSEIFDDQFSVERPDGSNFTLKIRSTKLEDSAMYFCASSEWGRETQYFGPGTRLLVL.

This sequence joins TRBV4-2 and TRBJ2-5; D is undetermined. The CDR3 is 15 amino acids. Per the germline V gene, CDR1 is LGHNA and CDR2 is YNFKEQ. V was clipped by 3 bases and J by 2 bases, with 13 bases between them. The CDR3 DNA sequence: TGTGCCAGCAGCCAGGCGGTTGGCGGACAAGAGACCCAGTACTTC. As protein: CASSQAVGGQETQYF.

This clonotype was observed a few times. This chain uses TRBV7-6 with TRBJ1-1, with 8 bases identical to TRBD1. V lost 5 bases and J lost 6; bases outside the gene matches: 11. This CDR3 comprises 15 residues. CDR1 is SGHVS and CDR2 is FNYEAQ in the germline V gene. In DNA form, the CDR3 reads TGTGCCAGCAGCCCTTCCTCAGGGGGCTTATCTGAAGCTTTCTTT. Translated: CASSPSSGGLSEAFF.

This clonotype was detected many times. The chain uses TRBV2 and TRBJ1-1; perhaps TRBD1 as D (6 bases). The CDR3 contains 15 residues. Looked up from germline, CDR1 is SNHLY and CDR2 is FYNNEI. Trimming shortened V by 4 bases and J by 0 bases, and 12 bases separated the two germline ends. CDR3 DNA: TGTGCCAGCAGTGGGGGACATATAATGAACACTGAAGCTTTCTTT. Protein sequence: CASSGGHIMNTEAFF.

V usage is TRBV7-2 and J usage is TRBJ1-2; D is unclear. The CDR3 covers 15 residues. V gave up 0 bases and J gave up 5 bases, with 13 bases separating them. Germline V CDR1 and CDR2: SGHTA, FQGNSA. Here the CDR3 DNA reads TGTGCCAGCAGCTTAGCCGTCGGTCAGACATATGGCTACACCTTC. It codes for CASSLAVGQTYGYTF.

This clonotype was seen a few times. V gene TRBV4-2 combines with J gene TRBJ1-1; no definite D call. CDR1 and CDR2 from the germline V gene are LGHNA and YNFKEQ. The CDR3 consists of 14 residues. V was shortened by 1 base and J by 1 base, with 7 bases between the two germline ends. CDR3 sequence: CASSQGAGNTEAFF. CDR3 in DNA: TGTGCCAGCAGCCAAGGTGCGGGGAACACTGAAGCTTTCTTT.

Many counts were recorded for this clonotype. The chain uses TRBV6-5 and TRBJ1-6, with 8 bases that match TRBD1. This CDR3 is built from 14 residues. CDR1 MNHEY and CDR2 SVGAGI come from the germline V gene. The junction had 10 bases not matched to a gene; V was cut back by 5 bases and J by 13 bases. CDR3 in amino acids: CASSRRQGLYPLHF. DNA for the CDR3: TGTGCCAGCAGTCGTCGACAGGGGCTCTATCCCCTCCACTTT.

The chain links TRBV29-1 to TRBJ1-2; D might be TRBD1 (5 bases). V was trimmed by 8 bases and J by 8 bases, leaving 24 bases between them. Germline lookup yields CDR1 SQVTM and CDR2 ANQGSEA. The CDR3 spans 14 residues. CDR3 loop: CSSPSGAQLSGYTF. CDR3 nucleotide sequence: TGCAGCTCACCTTCCGGGGCCCAGCTCTCCGGCTACACCTTC.

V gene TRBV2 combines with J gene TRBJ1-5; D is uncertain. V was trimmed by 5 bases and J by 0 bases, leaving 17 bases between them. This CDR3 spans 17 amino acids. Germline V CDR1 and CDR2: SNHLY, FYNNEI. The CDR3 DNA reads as TGTGCCAGCAGTCCCCGACAAGGAACTTATAGCAATCAGCCCCAGCATTTT. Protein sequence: CASSPRQGTYSNQPQHF.

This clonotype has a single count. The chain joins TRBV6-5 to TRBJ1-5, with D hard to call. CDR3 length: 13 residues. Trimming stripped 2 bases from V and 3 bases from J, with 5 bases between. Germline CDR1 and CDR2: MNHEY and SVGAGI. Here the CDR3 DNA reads TGTGCCAGCAGTTACAGCTACAATCAGCCCCAGCATTTT. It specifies CASSYSYNQPQHF.

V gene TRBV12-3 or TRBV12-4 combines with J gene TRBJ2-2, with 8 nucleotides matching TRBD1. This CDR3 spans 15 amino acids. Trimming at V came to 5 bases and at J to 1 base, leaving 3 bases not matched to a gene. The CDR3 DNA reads TGTGCCAGCAGTGGACAGGGTGGGAACACCGGGGAGCTGTTTTTT. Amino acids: CASSGQGGNTGELFF.

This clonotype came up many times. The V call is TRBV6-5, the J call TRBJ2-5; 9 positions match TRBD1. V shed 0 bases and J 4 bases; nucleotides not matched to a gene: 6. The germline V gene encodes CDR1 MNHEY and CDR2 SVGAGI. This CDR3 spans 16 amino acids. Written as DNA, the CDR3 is TGTGCCAGCAGTTACTCCCTGACAGGGGGGGGAGAGACCCAGTACTTC. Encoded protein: CASSYSLTGGGETQYF.

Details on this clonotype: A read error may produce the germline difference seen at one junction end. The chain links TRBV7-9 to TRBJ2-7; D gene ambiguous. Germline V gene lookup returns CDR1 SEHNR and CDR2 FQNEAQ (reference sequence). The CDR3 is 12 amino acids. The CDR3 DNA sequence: TGCGCCAGCAGCTCAAATCCCTACGAGCAGTACTTC. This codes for CASSSNPYEQYF.

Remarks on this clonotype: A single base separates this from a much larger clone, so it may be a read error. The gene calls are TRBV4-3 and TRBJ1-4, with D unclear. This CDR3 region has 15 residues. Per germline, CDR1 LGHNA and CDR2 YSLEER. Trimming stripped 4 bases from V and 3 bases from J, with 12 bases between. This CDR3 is CASSPHSAANEKLFF. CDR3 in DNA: TGCGCCAGCAGCCCTCACTCTGCAGCTAATGAAAAACTGTTTTTT.

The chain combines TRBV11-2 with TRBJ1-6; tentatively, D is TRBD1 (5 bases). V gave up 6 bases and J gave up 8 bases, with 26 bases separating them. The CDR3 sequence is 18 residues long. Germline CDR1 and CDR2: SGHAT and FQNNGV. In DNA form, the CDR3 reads TGTGCCAGCAGTTTACCCACATATGGTCAGGGCAAGGATTCACCCCTCCACTTT. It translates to CASSLPTYGQGKDSPLHF.

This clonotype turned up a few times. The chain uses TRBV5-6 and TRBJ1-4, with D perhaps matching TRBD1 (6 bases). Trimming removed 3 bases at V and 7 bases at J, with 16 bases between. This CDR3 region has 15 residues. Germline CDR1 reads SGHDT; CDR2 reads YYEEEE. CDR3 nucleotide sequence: TGTGCCAGCAGCTCCCCCGGGGGGCGCGGTGAAAAACTGTTTTTT. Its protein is CASSSPGGRGEKLFF.

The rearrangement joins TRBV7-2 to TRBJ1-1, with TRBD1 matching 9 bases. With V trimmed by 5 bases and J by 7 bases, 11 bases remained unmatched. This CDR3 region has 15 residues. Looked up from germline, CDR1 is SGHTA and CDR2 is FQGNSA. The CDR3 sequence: CASSKQGAGPDEAFF. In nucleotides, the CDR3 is TGTGCCAGCAGCAAACAGGGGGCGGGCCCGGATGAAGCTTTCTTT.

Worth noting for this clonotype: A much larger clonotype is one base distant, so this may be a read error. CDR3 bases: TGCGCCAGCAGCCTAGAAGGCGGGAGATTCTACGAGCAGTACTTC. This gives the protein CASSLEGGRFYEQYF. The chain combines TRBV5-1 with TRBJ2-7, with 7 positions matching TRBD2. The CDR3 spans 15 residues. Trimming removed 4 bases from V and 3 bases from J; junction bases left unmatched: 10. CDR1 and CDR2 from the germline V gene are SGHRS and YFSETQ.

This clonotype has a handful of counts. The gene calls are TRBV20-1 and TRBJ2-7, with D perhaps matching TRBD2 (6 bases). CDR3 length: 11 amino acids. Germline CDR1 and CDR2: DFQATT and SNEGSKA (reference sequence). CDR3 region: CSGKWGDEQYF. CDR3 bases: TGCAGCGGGAAGTGGGGGGACGAGCAGTACTTC.

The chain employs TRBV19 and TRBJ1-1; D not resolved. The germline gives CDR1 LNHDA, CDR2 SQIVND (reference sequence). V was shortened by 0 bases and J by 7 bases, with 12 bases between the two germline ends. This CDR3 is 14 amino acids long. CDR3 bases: TGTGCCAGTAGTATAGATTCCCGACGGAGTGAAGCTTTCTTT. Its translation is CASSIDSRRSEAFF. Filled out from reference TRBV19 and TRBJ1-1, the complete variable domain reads DGGITQSPKYLFRKEGQNVTLSCEQNLNHDAMYWYRQDPGQGLRLIYYSQIVNDFQKGDIAEGYSVSREKKESFPLTVTSAQKNPTAFYLCASSIDSRRSEAFFGQGTRLTVV.

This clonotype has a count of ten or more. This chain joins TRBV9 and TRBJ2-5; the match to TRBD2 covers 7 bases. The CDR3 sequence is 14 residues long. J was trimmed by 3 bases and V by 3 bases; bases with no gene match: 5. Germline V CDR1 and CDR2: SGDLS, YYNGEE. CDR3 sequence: CASSATGRKETQYF. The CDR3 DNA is TGTGCCAGCAGCGCAACCGGGAGGAAAGAGACCCAGTACTTC.

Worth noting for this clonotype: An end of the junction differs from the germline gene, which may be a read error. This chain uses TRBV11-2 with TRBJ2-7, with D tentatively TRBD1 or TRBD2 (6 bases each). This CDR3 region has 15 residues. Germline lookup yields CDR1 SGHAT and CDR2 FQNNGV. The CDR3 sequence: CASSQPERGAYEQYF. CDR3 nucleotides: TGCGCCAGCAGCCAGCCCGAAAGGGGGGCCTACGAGCAGTACTTC.

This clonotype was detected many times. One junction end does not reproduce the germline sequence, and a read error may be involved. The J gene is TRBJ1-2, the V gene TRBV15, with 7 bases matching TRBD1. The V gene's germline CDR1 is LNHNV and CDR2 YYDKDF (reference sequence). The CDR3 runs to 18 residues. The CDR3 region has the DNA TGTGCCACCCGGGGGCTCACGGGACAGAGGTCGCCTAACGATGGCTACACCTTC. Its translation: CATRGLTGQRSPNDGYTF.

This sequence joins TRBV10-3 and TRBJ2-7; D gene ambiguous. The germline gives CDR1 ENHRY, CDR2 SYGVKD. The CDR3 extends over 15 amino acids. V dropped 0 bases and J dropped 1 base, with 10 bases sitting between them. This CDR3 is CAISESWVLSYEQYF. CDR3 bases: TGTGCCATCAGTGAGTCCTGGGTCCTGTCCTACGAGCAGTACTTC.

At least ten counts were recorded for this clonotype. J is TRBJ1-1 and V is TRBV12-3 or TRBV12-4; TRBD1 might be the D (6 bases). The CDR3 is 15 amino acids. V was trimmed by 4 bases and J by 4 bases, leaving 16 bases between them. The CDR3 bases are TGTGCCAGCAGTTCCCCGGCAGGGGTGGGCACTGAAGCTTTCTTT. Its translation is CASSSPAGVGTEAFF.

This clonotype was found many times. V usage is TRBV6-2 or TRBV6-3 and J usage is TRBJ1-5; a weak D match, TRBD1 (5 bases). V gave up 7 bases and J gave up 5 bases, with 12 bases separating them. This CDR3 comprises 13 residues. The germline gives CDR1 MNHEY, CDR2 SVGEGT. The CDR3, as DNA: TGTGCCAGCAAATTAACAGGAGATCAGCCCCAGCATTTT. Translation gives CASKLTGDQPQHF.

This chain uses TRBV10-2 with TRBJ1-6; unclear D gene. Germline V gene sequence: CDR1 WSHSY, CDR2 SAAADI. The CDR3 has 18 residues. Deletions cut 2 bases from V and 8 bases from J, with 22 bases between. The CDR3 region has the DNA TGCGCCAGCAGTGAGCCGTCTAAGGTCGTGGGTCGGGATTCACCCCTCCACTTT. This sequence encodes CASSEPSKVVGRDSPLHF.